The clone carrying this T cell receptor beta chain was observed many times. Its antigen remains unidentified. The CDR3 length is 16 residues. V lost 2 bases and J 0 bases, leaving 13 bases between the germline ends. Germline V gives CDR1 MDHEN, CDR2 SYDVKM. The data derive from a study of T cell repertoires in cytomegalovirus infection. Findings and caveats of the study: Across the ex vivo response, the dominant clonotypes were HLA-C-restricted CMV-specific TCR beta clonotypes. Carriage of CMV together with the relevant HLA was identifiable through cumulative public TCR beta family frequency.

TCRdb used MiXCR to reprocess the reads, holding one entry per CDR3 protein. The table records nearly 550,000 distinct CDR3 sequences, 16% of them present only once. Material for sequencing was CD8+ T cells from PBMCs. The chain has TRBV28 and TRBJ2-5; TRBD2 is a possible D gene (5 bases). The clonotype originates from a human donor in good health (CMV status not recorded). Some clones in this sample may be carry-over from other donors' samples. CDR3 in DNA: TGTGCCAGCAGTTTAGGACTCTCCCCGTACCAAGAGACCCAGTACTTC. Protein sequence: CASSLGLSPYQETQYF.